This T cell receptor beta chain was profiled in a study of shared clonotypes between healthy human individuals. The CDR3 is 16 residues long. Trimming shortened V by 11 bases and J by 0 bases, and 17 bases separated the two germline ends. Germline V gene lookup returns CDR1 ENHRY and CDR2 SYGVKD. The naive CD8 subset, CD45RO-negative cells positively selected for CCR7, excluded terminally differentiated effector memory CD45RA+ cells. Sequencing was performed with immunoSEQ multiplex PCR; in TCRdb, only in-frame clones are kept and a portion is missing. The sample consists of under 2,000,000 clones, approximately 95% of them appearing once.

This clonotype was obtained from a man between 18 and 29 years old in good health. Sequencing was performed on naive CD8+ T cells sorted from blood. The genes are TRBV10-3 and TRBJ2-6; D possibly corresponds to TRBD1 (7 bases). The CDR3 region has the DNA TGTGCCTCAGGGGGGCTAGCGACCTCTGGGGCCAACGTCCTGACTTTC. Its protein product is CASGGLATSGANVLTF.